The 29 T cell receptor beta chains listed next were all sequenced from one sample in a study of T cell repertoires in cytomegalovirus infection. A single record per CDR3 protein comes from TCRdb applying MiXCR to the reads. The sample holds roughly 720,000 distinct CDR3 sequences; under 40% are singletons and the top ten take 2.8%. Sample: PBMCs. The receptors shown here come from a human donor in good health (CMV status not recorded). Some clones in this sample may be carry-over from other donors' samples.

This clonotype appeared a single time. The chain links TRBV25-1 to TRBJ1-4, with D possibly TRBD1 on 6 matching bases. This CDR3 contains 15 residues. V lost 6 bases, J lost 7 bases, and 18 bases lay in between. Germline loops: CDR1 MGHDK, CDR2 SYGVNS. The CDR3 reads CASSLQGQLGEKLFF. The CDR3 DNA is TGTGCCAGCAGCCTCCAGGGGCAGCTCGGTGAAAAACTGTTTTTT.

This clonotype was observed a handful of times. V is TRBV4-2 and J is TRBJ2-1, with D possibly matching TRBD2 (5 bases). From germline, CDR1 is LGHNA and CDR2 YNFKEQ. The CDR3 is 15 residues long. V lost 4 bases and J 4 bases, leaving 14 bases between the germline ends. The CDR3 DNA sequence: TGTGCCAGCAGCCGGGAGACCCAGAAATACAATGAGCAGTTCTTC. This sequence encodes CASSRETQKYNEQFF.

This clonotype was found a few times. The chain has TRBV12-3 or TRBV12-4 and TRBJ2-1; the D is unclear. Trimming took 7 bases from V and 7 from J, leaving 8 bases between them. This CDR3 region has 11 residues. The CDR3 DNA is TGTGCCAGCACCCGCGAGAATGAGCAGTTCTTC. This encodes CASTRENEQFF.

This clonotype was recorded many times. This chain joins TRBV7-2 and TRBJ2-3, with TRBD2 as a possible D gene (6 bases). The CDR3 totals 13 residues. The germline V and J ends were trimmed by 4 bases and 7 bases, with 12 bases remaining between them. In germline, CDR1 is SGHTA, CDR2 FQGNSA. CDR3 sequence reads: CASSWEAGNTQYF. CDR3 bases: TGTGCCAGCAGCTGGGAGGCGGGGAATACGCAGTATTTT.

The CDR3 region has the DNA TGTGCCACCAGTGATTCTAGCGTCCGCTCCTACGAGCAGTACTTC. Its translation: CATSDSSVRSYEQYF. The chain uses TRBV24-1 and TRBJ2-7; TRBD2 is a possible D gene (6 bases). The CDR3 totals 15 residues. Trimming took 2 bases from V and 0 from J, leaving 10 bases between them. In germline, CDR1 is KGHDR, CDR2 SFDVKD.

This clonotype appeared many times. This chain links TRBV7-8 with TRBJ2-1, with D uncertain. This CDR3 is built from 13 residues. CDR1 SGHVS and CDR2 FQNEAQ come from the germline V gene. Trimming stripped 5 bases from V and 5 bases from J, with 10 bases between. CDR3: CASSPGRNNEQFF. For the CDR3, the DNA is TGTGCCAGCAGCCCCGGACGGAACAATGAGCAGTTCTTC.

This clonotype was counted ten times or more. This chain joins TRBV7-6 and TRBJ2-3; 7 nucleotides line up with TRBD1. CDR1 is SGHVS and CDR2 is FNYEAQ in the germline V gene. The CDR3 extends over 16 amino acids. The V gene end was trimmed by 1 base and the J gene end by 6 bases; junction bases not matched to a gene: 10. DNA of the CDR3: TGTGCCAGCAGCTTAGTCGGCAGGGGGTATGGGGATACGCAGTATTTT. The encoded protein is CASSLVGRGYGDTQYF.

With respect to this clonotype: Lacking the conserved final phenylalanine or tryptophan, this CDR3 likely reflects a read error. This chain uses TRBV7-4 with TRBJ1-2; D might be TRBD1 (5 bases). CDR3 length: 15 residues. CDR1 and CDR2 (germline): SGHVT, SQSDAQ. V was cut by 5 bases and J by 2 bases, with 15 bases left in between. The chain's CDR3 is CASSPAGTRNYGYTY. Here the CDR3 DNA reads TGTGCCAGCAGCCCAGCGGGGACCAGAAACTATGGCTACACCTAC.

This chain links TRBV6-2 or TRBV6-3 with TRBJ1-4; D gene ambiguous. The CDR3 extends over 14 amino acids. With 6 bases removed from V and 8 bases from J, the gap between germline ends came to 16 bases. Per the germline V gene, CDR1 is MNHEY and CDR2 is SVGEGT. In DNA form, the CDR3 reads TGTGCCAGCAGCGATGGCCTCTTAGGAGAAAAACTGTTTTTT. Translated, it gives CASSDGLLGEKLFF.

This clonotype was recorded many times. V and J are TRBV20-1 and TRBJ2-2; 12 bases fit TRBD2. The germline CDR1 and CDR2 sequences are DFQATT and SNEGSKA (reference sequence). This CDR3 has 18 amino acids. Trimming at V came to 1 base and at J to 6 bases, leaving 12 bases not matched to a gene. CDR3 sequence: CSARAGWASGRAPGELFF. The CDR3, as DNA: TGCAGTGCTAGAGCAGGTTGGGCTAGCGGGAGGGCCCCCGGGGAGCTGTTTTTT.

This clonotype was counted only a few times. The chain has TRBV6-2 or TRBV6-3 and TRBJ2-7; D gene uncertain. Trimming left V 2 bases short and J 4 bases short, with 9 bases between. CDR3 size: 13 residues. The germline V gene encodes CDR1 MNHEY and CDR2 SVGEGT. DNA for the CDR3: TGTGCCAGCAGTTACAGGACGGCATACGAGCAGTACTTC. Translated, it gives CASSYRTAYEQYF.

CDR3 residues: CASSFGTWGGAVSEAFF. The CDR3 bases are TGTGCCAGCAGTTTTGGTACATGGGGGGGCGCGGTATCTGAAGCTTTCTTT. The J gene is TRBJ1-1, the V gene TRBV28, with a tentative D call TRBD1 (6 bases). V lost 3 bases and J 6 bases, leaving 23 bases between the germline ends. Germline CDR1 MDHEN, CDR2 SYDVKM. CDR3 length: 17 amino acids.

This clonotype was seen more than once but under ten times. The chain couples TRBV5-1 to TRBJ1-2; possible D gene TRBD1, 6 bases. From germline, CDR1 is SGHRS and CDR2 YFSETQ. The CDR3 loop spans 14 amino acids. Trimming removed 4 bases at V and 4 bases at J, with 14 bases between. The CDR3, as DNA: TGCGCCAGCAGCCCCACGGACAGCTTCTATGGCTACACCTTC. Its protein product is CASSPTDSFYGYTF.

V is TRBV19 and J is TRBJ2-2; no definite D call. CDR1 is LNHDA and CDR2 is SQIVND in the germline V gene (reference sequence). The germline V and J ends were trimmed by 3 bases and 6 bases, with 14 bases remaining between them. The CDR3 is 15 residues long. The CDR3 region is CASSISSRVAGELFF. The CDR3 coding sequence is TGTGCCAGTAGTATCTCCTCGCGAGTAGCCGGGGAGCTGTTTTTT.

The chain has TRBV7-2 and TRBJ2-1, with TRBD2 matching over 8 bases. The V gene end was trimmed by 5 bases and the J gene end by 5 bases; junction bases not matched to a gene: 8. There are 15 residues in the CDR3. Germline V gives CDR1 SGHTA, CDR2 FQGNSA. For the CDR3, the DNA is TGTGCCAGCAGCCTTAGGCGGGAGGCCCACAATGAGCAGTTCTTC. Protein sequence: CASSLRREAHNEQFF.

This clonotype was recorded a few times. J is TRBJ1-1 and V is TRBV19; 9 nucleotides align to TRBD1. The CDR3 loop spans 15 amino acids. Germline loops: CDR1 LNHDA, CDR2 SQIVND (reference sequence). Trimming removed 4 bases from V and 6 bases from J; junction bases left unmatched: 9. CDR3 DNA: TGTGCCAGTAGTAGACGGGGACAGGGCGTTGCTGAAGCTTTCTTT. It codes for CASSRRGQGVAEAFF.

This chain links TRBV4-1 with TRBJ1-1; no clear D gene. The V end was cut by 8 bases, the J end by 0 bases, with 19 bases between. The CDR3 runs 16 residues. Germline CDR1 reads MGHRA; CDR2 reads YSYEKL. The CDR3 DNA is TGCGCCAGCCTTGGCAGGATTGGATTAATGAACACTGAAGCTTTCTTT. Protein product: CASLGRIGLMNTEAFF.

V is TRBV19 and J is TRBJ2-7; D perhaps matches TRBD2 (5 bases). Germline V gives CDR1 LNHDA, CDR2 SQIVND (reference sequence). The V and J ends lost 5 bases and 1 base respectively, with 15 bases between them. The CDR3 contains 15 residues. The CDR3 region has the DNA TGTGCCAGTAGTGAAGGGCCCCGAGGGTCCTACGAGCAGTACTTC. Amino acids: CASSEGPRGSYEQYF.

In this sample, this clonotype turned up a few times. The chain couples TRBV7-6 to TRBJ1-3, with TRBD1 as a possible D gene (6 bases). Germline V gene lookup returns CDR1 SGHVS and CDR2 FNYEAQ. V lost 5 bases and J 0 bases, leaving 14 bases between the germline ends. CDR3 size: 16 residues. This CDR3 reads CASSHGQPSSGNTIYF. The CDR3 DNA follows: TGTGCCAGCAGCCACGGACAGCCGAGCTCTGGAAACACCATATATTTT.

V is TRBV6-5 and J is TRBJ1-2, with a possible D match to TRBD1 (5 bases). From germline, CDR1 is MNHEY and CDR2 SVGAGI. V shed 0 bases and J shed 2 bases, with 10 bases lying between them. This CDR3 comprises 15 residues. Here the CDR3 reads CASSYSIQVNYGYTF. The CDR3 bases are TGTGCCAGCAGTTACTCGATACAGGTGAACTATGGCTACACCTTC.

The rearrangement joins TRBV7-6 to TRBJ2-1, with D hard to call. In germline, CDR1 is SGHVS, CDR2 FNYEAQ. The CDR3 sequence is 16 residues long. V lost 3 bases and J lost 12, with 24 bases in between. CDR3 in amino acids: CASSFPLGTGYRRQFF. DNA for the CDR3: TGTGCCAGCAGCTTCCCGCTTGGCACTGGCTACCGGAGGCAGTTCTTC.

This clonotype was seen a handful of times. CDR3 in DNA: TGTGCCAGCAAGGATGGAGGGGAGCGTCAGCCCCAGCATTTT. Its protein is CASKDGGERQPQHF. The chain is built from TRBV28 and TRBJ1-5, with a possible D match to TRBD1 (5 bases). This CDR3 region has 14 residues. Germline lookup yields CDR1 MDHEN and CDR2 SYDVKM. V was pared by 7 bases and J by 6 bases, with 16 bases between.

This clonotype was recorded a few times. The J gene is TRBJ2-3, the V gene TRBV6-2 or TRBV6-3, with 11 bases identical to TRBD2. The CDR3 extends over 17 amino acids. V was clipped by 5 bases and J by 0 bases; unmatched bases: 7. Germline CDR1 reads MNHEY; CDR2 reads SVGEGT. The chain's CDR3 is CASSRISGGASTDTQYF. The CDR3 nucleotides read TGTGCCAGCAGTAGGATTAGCGGGGGGGCGAGCACAGATACGCAGTATTTT.

This clonotype was recorded a few times. This chain joins TRBV15 and TRBJ2-1; 7 bases align to TRBD1. J gave up 5 bases and V 1 base, and 5 bases lay outside the gene matches. Germline V CDR1 and CDR2: LNHNV, YYDKDF (reference sequence). The CDR3 runs 15 residues. The CDR3 nucleotides are TGTGCCACCAGCAGAGCCAGGGGGATCGACAATGAGCAGTTCTTC. Protein sequence: CATSRARGIDNEQFF.

V and J are TRBV7-9 and TRBJ2-3, with D possibly matching TRBD1 (5 bases). In germline, CDR1 is SEHNR, CDR2 FQNEAQ (reference sequence). The CDR3 sequence is 16 residues long. Trimming stripped 5 bases from V and 3 bases from J, with 18 bases between. The CDR3 DNA is TGTGCCAGCAGCCACGTAAGGACATTCGGGACAGATACGCAGTATTTT. Translating gives CASSHVRTFGTDTQYF.

This clonotype is a singleton in its sample. J is TRBJ2-2 and V is TRBV5-4; the match to TRBD2 covers 8 bases. Germline assignment: CDR1 SGHNT and CDR2 YYREEE (reference sequence). The V gene end was trimmed by 4 bases and the J gene end by 2 bases; junction bases not matched to a gene: 7. The CDR3 contains 16 residues. The CDR3 nucleotides read TGTGCCAGCAGCAGTCCGGGACTAGTTAACACCGGGGAGCTGTTTTTT. It codes for CASSSPGLVNTGELFF.

J is TRBJ1-6 and V is TRBV6-1, with D possibly TRBD1 on 5 matching bases. The germline V and J ends were trimmed by 4 bases and 6 bases, with 10 bases remaining between them. The germline V gene encodes CDR1 MNHNS and CDR2 SASEGT. The CDR3 has 14 amino acids. The CDR3 is CASSVSGINSPLHF. CDR3 nucleotides: TGTGCCAGCAGTGTCTCAGGGATTAATTCACCCCTCCACTTT.

This clonotype has a handful of counts. CDR3 loop: CSAREGPGHQPQHF. CDR3 nucleotides: TGCAGTGCTAGAGAGGGGCCTGGCCATCAGCCCCAGCATTTT. The rearrangement links TRBV20-1 to TRBJ1-5, with a tentative D call TRBD1 (5 bases). The CDR3 is 14 residues long. The germline CDR1 and CDR2 sequences are DFQATT and SNEGSKA (reference sequence). V was trimmed by 0 bases and J by 5 bases, leaving 11 bases between them.

Many counts were recorded for this clonotype. The chain couples TRBV12-3 or TRBV12-4 to TRBJ2-3, with 8 bases aligning to TRBD2. The CDR3 contains 13 residues. The J segment lost 5 bases and the V segment lost 8 bases, leaving 6 bases of the junction unmatched. This CDR3 reads CASRGGQVDTQYF. In nucleotides, the CDR3 is TGTGCCAGCCGGGGGGGGCAGGTAGATACGCAGTATTTT.